This entry features one TCR beta chain sequence. Its target is not known. These data originate in a study of T cell responses to AZD1222 COVID-19 vaccine. From germline, CDR1 is SGHKS and CDR2 YYEKEE (reference sequence). V lost 0 bases and J lost 8, with 11 bases in between. The CDR3 has 13 residues. The data were produced by immunoSEQ multiplex PCR, yet TCRdb's version contains in-frame clones alone and is incomplete. The data show approximately 50,000 clones, about 80% seen once. Findings and limits, study-wide: A mostly white British donor set with more females was recruited, and clonal diversity was possibly underestimated. Compared with day 0, the breadth and depth of the Spike-specific TCR repertoire rose significantly after two doses of AZD1222.

The sequence derives from an adult who received the AZD1222 COVID-19 vaccine. Sequenced material: peripheral blood, taken 28 days after the second AZD1222 dose. The rearrangement links TRBV5-5 to TRBJ1-1; D is ambiguous. Written as DNA, the CDR3 is TGTGCCAGCAGCTTGGCCGTTCGCGTCGAAGCTTTCTTT. The encoded protein is CASSLAVRVEAFF.